The clone carrying this T cell receptor beta chain appeared once. The data belong to a study of cytomegalovirus exposure and HLA in healthy donors. Looking at the study overall: Genotyping of roughly 400 donors showed that 70% to 90% belonged to the Caucasian-associated ancestry cluster.

Losses at the gene ends were 5 bases for V and 5 bases for J; bases not matched to a gene: 9. This CDR3 is 14 amino acids long. Looked up from germline, CDR1 is SGHNT and CDR2 is YYREEE (reference sequence). Amplification used 60 Vbeta primers and 13 Jbeta primers. Clones were read by immunoSEQ multiplex PCR, and TCRdb kept only the in-frame ones, dropping some. The sample has 130,000 to 150,000 clones; roughly four fifths are singletons. The origin of this receptor is a woman aged 50 to 60 in good health and CMV-seropositive. Input material: PBMCs. The chain employs TRBV5-4 and TRBJ1-1; TRBD1 matches 7 bases. The CDR3 DNA sequence: TGTGCCAGCAGAGCTACAGGGGTTCGGACTGAAGCTTTCTTT. Its translation is CASRATGVRTEAFF.